The 21 T cell receptor beta chains in this list originate from one sample, sequenced in a study of beta chain features in type 1 diabetes. General study results and limits: There was a moderate but significant shortening of TCRB CDR3s in all four CD4+ subsets of Type 1 diabetes patients.

cDNA synthesis used the whole RNA isolate, giving expressed TCRB sequences. TCRdb keeps only in-frame clones here, not all; method: immunoSEQ multiplex PCR. The sample includes under 70,000 clones, roughly 63% of them seen just once. What these receptors recognize is not known. Sequenced: stem cell memory CD4+ T cells from blood. The source is a woman in her twenties or thirties with type 1 diabetes.

This clone appeared a few times. This chain joins TRBV7-3 and TRBJ2-1; 12 bases are shared with TRBD2. With 5 bases clipped from V and 7 bases from J, the junction kept 6 bases outside the gene matches. CDR3 length: 15 amino acids. The germline gives CDR1 SGHTA, CDR2 FQGTGA. The CDR3 loop is CASSLTSGSLNEQFF. The CDR3 DNA follows: TGTGCCAGCAGCCTGACTAGCGGGAGCCTTAATGAGCAGTTCTTC.

V gene TRBV30 combines with J gene TRBJ2-3; TRBD2 matches 9 bases. V shed 0 bases, J shed 3 bases, and the junction held 10 bases outside the gene matches. The germline CDR1 and CDR2 sequences are GTSNPN and SVGIG (reference sequence). This CDR3 has 17 amino acids. DNA for the CDR3: TGTGCCTGGAGTGTACTTCTAGCGGGAATATGTACAGATACGCAGTATTTT. Translated, it gives CAWSVLLAGICTDTQYF.

This rearrangement joins TRBV5-8 to TRBJ2-1, with 9 bases that match TRBD2. The CDR3 extends over 15 amino acids. V dropped 4 bases and J dropped 9; count of bases not matched to a gene: 11. From germline, CDR1 is SGHTS and CDR2 YDEGEE. CDR3 protein: CASSRIAGAVTEQFF. In nucleotides, the CDR3 is TGTGCCAGCAGCAGGATAGCGGGAGCGGTCACTGAGCAGTTCTTC.

The chain is built from TRBV27 and TRBJ2-1; 10 bases are shared with TRBD2. V shed 5 bases, J shed 7 bases, and the junction held 8 bases outside the gene matches. This CDR3 region has 15 residues. Germline CDR1 and CDR2: MNHEY and SMNVEV (reference sequence). CDR3 loop: CASSLAGVISNEQFF. The CDR3 coding sequence is TGTGCCAGCAGTCTAGCGGGAGTTATCAGTAATGAGCAGTTCTTC.

In its sample, this clone was seen once. The chain links TRBV5-1 to TRBJ2-5; possible D gene TRBD2, 5 bases. Germline CDR1 and CDR2: SGHRS and YFSETQ. Trimming pared 4 bases from V and 5 bases from J, leaving 15 bases between. This CDR3 region has 14 residues. The CDR3 DNA is TGCGCCAGCAGCAAAGAGACGGGCGGGGAGACCCAGTACTTC. Translation gives CASSKETGGETQYF.

The chain carries TRBV7-6 and TRBJ2-5; D gene ambiguous. With 5 bases removed from V and 0 bases from J, the gap between germline ends came to 16 bases. The CDR3 is made up of 16 amino acids. Germline-derived CDR1 and CDR2 are SGHVS and FNYEAQ. The CDR3 region has the DNA TGTGCCAGCAGCCCCAGTTCGCAGTTGTACCAAGAGACCCAGTACTTC. As protein: CASSPSSQLYQETQYF.

This clone has just a few counts. The chain uses TRBV5-1 and TRBJ2-3; D unclear. The length of the CDR3 is 13 residues. The V gene's germline CDR1 is SGHRS and CDR2 YFSETQ. V was shortened by 0 bases and J by 4 bases, with 6 bases between the two germline ends. The CDR3 protein is CASSLAGSDTQYF. The CDR3 region has the DNA TGCGCCAGCAGCTTGGCCGGGTCAGATACGCAGTATTTT.

CDR3: CASSPSSGAGASDEQYF. The CDR3 coding sequence is TGTGCCAGCAGCCCCTCTTCCGGAGCGGGAGCGTCGGACGAGCAGTACTTC. V is TRBV7-2 and J is TRBJ2-7; 8 bases agree with TRBD2. The junction had 17 bases not matched to a gene; V was cut back by 5 bases and J by 5 bases. CDR1 is SGHTA, CDR2 FQGNSA, per germline. This CDR3 spans 17 amino acids.

The chain has TRBV6-1 and TRBJ2-1; a possible D gene is TRBD2 (5 bases). This CDR3 comprises 14 residues. Looked up from germline, CDR1 is MNHNS and CDR2 is SASEGT. Trimming pared 6 bases from V and 5 bases from J, leaving 14 bases between. CDR3: CASRNQRRDNEQFF. DNA of the CDR3: TGTGCCAGCAGGAACCAGCGGAGAGACAATGAGCAGTTCTTC.

The chain employs TRBV27 and TRBJ2-1; perhaps TRBD1 as D (6 bases). The CDR3 totals 13 residues. V dropped 3 bases and J dropped 10 bases, with 13 bases sitting between them. Per germline, CDR1 MNHEY and CDR2 SMNVEV (reference sequence). Here the CDR3 DNA reads TGTGCCAGCAGTTTTTTAGGGGGTCAGGAGCAGTTCTTC. It codes for CASSFLGGQEQFF.

CDR3 nucleotide sequence: TGTGCCAGCACGATGACAGGGGGTCTCCTCTATGGCTACACCTTC. Encoded protein: CASTMTGGLLYGYTF. The chain joins TRBV28 to TRBJ1-2, with 9 bases identical to TRBD1. The CDR3 runs 15 residues. The trim removed 7 bases at V and 4 bases at J, leaving 10 bases unmatched. Germline CDR1 reads MDHEN; CDR2 reads SYDVKM.

The V call is TRBV7-3, the J call TRBJ2-1; TRBD2 aligns across 7 bases. Trimming took 5 bases from V and 6 from J; bases not matched to a gene: 19. This CDR3 contains 18 residues. Germline-derived CDR1 and CDR2 are SGHTA and FQGTGA. The CDR3 bases are TGTGCCAGCAGCCCAAAAAGCGGGACCCCCCCTCCGGGCAATGAGCAGTTCTTC. Translating gives CASSPKSGTPPPGNEQFF.

This clone was found once. V is TRBV14 and J is TRBJ1-2; tentative D call: TRBD1 (5 bases). This CDR3 has 15 amino acids. The germline V gene encodes CDR1 SGHDN and CDR2 FVKESK. V gave up 3 bases and J gave up 7 bases, with 18 bases separating them. The CDR3 loop is CASSQSGTSHFGYTF. CDR3 DNA: TGTGCCAGCAGCCAGTCAGGGACTTCCCATTTTGGCTACACCTTC.

The CDR3 protein is CASSPRDRGSQPQHF. For the CDR3, the DNA is TGTGCCAGTAGTCCCCGGGACAGGGGCAGCCAGCCCCAGCATTTT. The chain joins TRBV19 to TRBJ1-5; 10 bases align to TRBD1. The CDR3 is made up of 15 amino acids. CDR1 and CDR2 (germline): LNHDA, SQIVND (reference sequence). V shed 5 bases and J 7 bases; nucleotides not matched to a gene: 8.

This clone was counted a few times. The genes are TRBV10-3 and TRBJ1-2; 7 nucleotides align to TRBD1. CDR1 ENHRY and CDR2 SYGVKD come from the germline V gene. Losses at the gene ends were 8 bases for V and 2 bases for J; bases not matched to a gene: 5. This CDR3 comprises 13 residues. The DNA for the CDR3 is TGTGCCATCCGGGACAGAACCAACTATGGCTACACCTTC. Translating gives CAIRDRTNYGYTF.

The chain joins TRBV7-9 to TRBJ2-7, with 7 positions matching TRBD1. From germline, CDR1 is SEHNR and CDR2 FQNEAQ (reference sequence). The CDR3 consists of 13 residues. V trimming: 5 bases; J trimming: 7 bases; junction bases outside the gene matches: 8. The CDR3 sequence is CASSPGQPGEQYF. CDR3 nucleotide sequence: TGTGCCAGCAGCCCGGGACAGCCGGGGGAGCAGTACTTC.

This clone was counted between two and nine times. The V gene is TRBV2, the J gene TRBJ2-3; D might be TRBD2 (5 bases). The germline V gene has CDR1 SNHLY and CDR2 FYNNEI. Trimming left V 2 bases short and J 4 bases short, with 19 bases between. CDR3 length equals 17 residues. The DNA of the CDR3 is TGTGCCAGCAGTGAAAGAGACTGGCCCCTCGGGGCAGATACGCAGTATTTT. Amino acids: CASSERDWPLGADTQYF.

The chain couples TRBV19 to TRBJ2-1; 8 nucleotides agree with TRBD1. Germline CDR1 and CDR2: LNHDA and SQIVND (reference sequence). V lost 6 bases to trimming and J lost 7 bases; unmatched junction nucleotides: 2. This CDR3 contains 12 residues. The CDR3 region is CASSDRGNEQFF. CDR3 nucleotides: TGTGCCAGTAGCGACAGGGGAAATGAGCAGTTCTTC.

The chain employs TRBV7-9 and TRBJ2-5; 8 bases map to TRBD2. Trimming cost V 5 bases and J 5 bases; bases outside gene matches: 4. Germline assignment: CDR1 SEHNR and CDR2 FQNEAQ (reference sequence). The CDR3 runs to 13 residues. CDR3 sequence: CASSTGLAETQYF. CDR3 in DNA: TGTGCCAGCAGCACTGGACTAGCCGAGACCCAGTACTTC. The full variable domain, in which reference TRBV7-9 and TRBJ2-5 provide the parts outside the CDR3, is DTGVSQNPRHKITKRGQNVTFRCDPISEHNRLYWYRQTLGQGPEFLTYFQNEAQLEKSRLLSDRFSAERPKGSFSTLEIQRTEQGDSAMYLCASSTGLAETQYFGPGTRLLVL.

This clone was seen once. Written as DNA, the CDR3 is TGTGCCAGCAGTGGACAGGGGGCGTCAATAAGCGAGCAGTACTTC. This sequence encodes CASSGQGASISEQYF. The V call is TRBV2, the J call TRBJ2-7; 10 bases are a match to TRBD1. Losses at the gene ends were 4 bases for V and 6 bases for J; bases not matched to a gene: 9. The CDR3 length is 15 residues. The V gene's germline CDR1 is SNHLY and CDR2 FYNNEI.

The DNA for the CDR3 is TGTGCCAGCAGTTTTGTGAGGGGGGGCGGCACCGGGGAGCTGTTTTTT. Residues: CASSFVRGGGTGELFF. The gene calls are TRBV28 and TRBJ2-2; the D gene is possibly TRBD2 (7 bases). The ends were cut back, 3 bases at V and 4 bases at J, with 15 bases in the middle. Germline CDR1 and CDR2: MDHEN and SYDVKM. This CDR3 contains 16 residues.